This T cell receptor (beta chain) was recovered during a study of OX40 agonist ivuxolimab in advanced cancers. Overall study: Under the entry rules, prior anti-PD-1, anti-PD-L1 or anti-CTLA-4 therapy was allowed, and roughly 39% had some.

The germline CDR1 and CDR2 sequences are MNHEY and SVGAGI. The CDR3 spans 14 residues. V dropped 0 bases and J dropped 6 bases, with 11 bases sitting between them. Method: immunoSEQ multiplex PCR; TCRdb's copy keeps in-frame clones and lacks some. The sample consists of approximately 44,000 clones, 80% of them appearing once. In regard to this clone: The target antigen is unknown.

Study-wide results and limits: Among the lowest peripheral clonal expansion occurred in 0.1-3.0 mg/kg partial responders.

This specimen consisted of CD4+ or CD8+ T cells sorted from blood, obtained in a trial of the OX40 agonist ivuxolimab. The chain recombines TRBV6-5 with TRBJ1-1; D is possibly TRBD1 (5 bases). This TCR derives from an adult with an advanced solid tumor such as melanoma, head and neck, liver or kidney cancer. This chain's CDR3 is CASSYSGGKAEAFF. Written as DNA, the CDR3 is TGTGCCAGCAGTTACTCCGGGGGGAAGGCTGAAGCTTTCTTT.